Below, 29 T cell receptor beta chains from the same sample are listed, as sequenced in a study of T cells after posttransplantation cyclophosphamide. Generated by immunoSEQ multiplex PCR, the TCRdb table keeps only in-frame clones and is missing some. Of about 21,000 clones listed, roughly nine tenths are singletons. Methotrexate plus calcineurin inhibitor accompanied controls' myeloablative marrow transplants; sampling was 1 year later. Source: PBMCs, taken approximately twelve months after allogeneic stem cell transplant with calcineurin inhibitor and methotrexate. The receptors were sampled from a female patient between 30 and 39 years old who received an allogeneic stem cell transplant from an unrelated donor, was CMV-positive, and had acute and chronic GVHD. Some T cells may be graft donor cells.

The chain is built from TRBV18 and TRBJ2-1; TRBD2 aligns across 9 bases. J lost 6 bases, V lost 6 bases, and 6 bases had no gene match. Germline values: CDR1 KGHSH, CDR2 LQKENI. The CDR3 loop spans 14 amino acids. In DNA form, the CDR3 reads TGTGCCAGCTCCTATAGCGGGAGCCGCAATGAGCAGTTCTTC. This codes for CASSYSGSRNEQFF.

This clone was observed once. This chain connects TRBV4-2 to TRBJ1-1; D perhaps matches TRBD1 (5 bases). Germline V gives CDR1 LGHNA, CDR2 YNFKEQ. This CDR3 comprises 13 residues. Trimming pared 1 base from V and 5 bases from J, leaving 8 bases between. The CDR3 loop reads CASSQGQGTEAFF. As DNA, the CDR3 is TGTGCCAGCAGCCAAGGGCAGGGAACTGAAGCTTTCTTT.

The chain carries TRBV6-5 and TRBJ2-1; the D gene is possibly TRBD2 (5 bases). The germline V and J ends were trimmed by 5 bases and 4 bases, with 12 bases remaining between them. Germline-derived CDR1 and CDR2 are MNHEY and SVGAGI. The CDR3 sequence is 14 residues long. The CDR3 DNA follows: TGTGCCAGCAGTGGAGGCCGGAGGTACAATGAGCAGTTCTTC. Translated: CASSGGRRYNEQFF.

This clone was seen a single time. V and J are TRBV7-2 and TRBJ2-6; D remains ambiguous. The CDR3 is 16 residues long. CDR1 and CDR2 from the germline V gene are SGHTA and FQGNSA. V gave up 4 bases and J gave up 4 bases, with 14 bases separating them. This CDR3 reads CASSSWSSRGANVLTF. The CDR3 DNA reads as TGTGCCAGCAGCTCCTGGTCTAGTCGCGGGGCCAACGTCCTGACTTTC. Complete variable domain (other parts from reference TRBV7-2 and TRBJ2-6): GAGVSQSPSNKVTEKGKDVELRCDPISGHTALYWYRQSLGQGLEFLIYFQGNSAPDKSGLPSDRFSAERTGGSVSTLTIQRTQQEDSAVYLCASSSWSSRGANVLTFGAGSRLTVL.

The chain has TRBV25-1 and TRBJ1-4, with 7 bases that match TRBD1. The germline V gene encodes CDR1 MGHDK and CDR2 SYGVNS. Unmatched junction bases numbered 10, after V lost 4 bases and J lost 8 bases. There are 15 residues in the CDR3. CDR3 region: CASSGKTGMREKLFF. CDR3 DNA: TGTGCCAGCAGTGGAAAGACAGGGATGCGGGAAAAACTGTTTTTT.

The genes are TRBV27 and TRBJ2-2; 10 bases agree with TRBD2. The V and J ends lost 4 bases and 5 bases, in that order; junction bases with no gene match: 7. The germline CDR1 and CDR2 sequences are MNHEY and SMNVEV (reference sequence). The CDR3 spans 16 residues. The CDR3 nucleotides are TGTGCCAGCAGTTCCCCAAGCGGGAGGGGTACCGGGGAGCTGTTTTTT. Its translation is CASSSPSGRGTGELFF.

The chain joins TRBV7-8 to TRBJ2-5; D may be TRBD2 (5 bases). V dropped 5 bases and J dropped 2 bases, with 15 bases sitting between them. The CDR3 extends over 15 amino acids. CDR1 and CDR2 (germline): SGHVS, FQNEAQ. The CDR3 sequence: CASSPPRSGQETQYF. In nucleotides, the CDR3 is TGTGCCAGCAGCCCGCCCCGGAGCGGTCAAGAGACCCAGTACTTC.

The chain employs TRBV6-5 and TRBJ1-5; possibly TRBD1 for D (5 bases). Germline V CDR1 and CDR2: MNHEY, SVGAGI. This CDR3 spans 15 amino acids. Trimming shortened V by 0 bases and J by 8 bases, and 14 bases separated the two germline ends. The CDR3 protein is CASSYSIQGGEPQHF. The CDR3 nucleotides read TGTGCCAGCAGTTACTCGATTCAGGGAGGGGAGCCCCAGCATTTT.

The sample holds one count of this clone. The V and J genes are TRBV10-2 and TRBJ2-3, with D perhaps matching TRBD2 (6 bases). This CDR3 contains 13 residues. Looked up from germline, CDR1 is WSHSY and CDR2 is SAAADI. Deletions cut 3 bases from V and 5 bases from J, with 9 bases between. CDR3 DNA: TGCGCCAGCAGTGACGGGAGAAGAGATACGCAGTATTTT. Encoded protein: CASSDGRRDTQYF.

The J gene is TRBJ1-2, the V gene TRBV19, with D perhaps TRBD1 (5 bases). The CDR3 runs 15 residues. The V end was cut by 5 bases, the J end by 3 bases, with 16 bases between. The germline V gene has CDR1 LNHDA and CDR2 SQIVND (reference sequence). CDR3 amino acids: CASSSGTGDYYGYTF. The DNA for the CDR3 is TGTGCCAGTAGTTCAGGGACTGGAGATTACTATGGCTACACCTTC.

The rearrangement joins TRBV4-3 to TRBJ2-1; D unclear. In germline, CDR1 is LGHNA, CDR2 YSLEER. The V and J ends lost 1 base and 6 bases respectively, with 13 bases between them. This CDR3 is 15 amino acids long. In DNA, the CDR3 is TGCGCCAGCAGCCAAGGCTACTCTCCGATCAATGAGCAGTTCTTC. Amino acid sequence: CASSQGYSPINEQFF.

This sequence joins TRBV6-1 and TRBJ2-2; 10 bases fit TRBD1. J lost 6 bases, V lost 6 bases, and 4 bases had no gene match. CDR1 and CDR2 (germline): MNHNS, SASEGT. This CDR3 is built from 14 residues. This chain's CDR3 is CASRPDRGPGELFF. CDR3 nucleotide sequence: TGTGCCAGCAGACCCGACAGGGGGCCCGGGGAGCTGTTTTTT.

This clone was seen a few times. J is TRBJ1-1 and V is TRBV10-3, with 8 bases matching TRBD1. The junction had 4 bases not matched to a gene; V was cut back by 3 bases and J by 1 base. The germline V gene encodes CDR1 ENHRY and CDR2 SYGVKD. The CDR3 covers 15 residues. The CDR3 DNA follows: TGTGCCATCAGTGAAACCACAGGGGGGAACACTGAAGCTTTCTTT. It codes for CAISETTGGNTEAFF.

The chain couples TRBV4-1 to TRBJ1-3, with D hard to call. Trimming took off 0 bases at V and 1 base at J, with 10 bases between the two ends. In germline, CDR1 is MGHRA, CDR2 YSYEKL. The CDR3 loop spans 16 amino acids. The CDR3 DNA reads TGCGCCAGCAGCCAAGAGCGGCCGACTTCTGGAAACACCATATATTTT. Amino acids: CASSQERPTSGNTIYF.

The rearrangement joins TRBV18 to TRBJ1-2; 12 bases are a match to TRBD1. The CDR3 has 15 residues. From germline, CDR1 is KGHSH and CDR2 LQKENI. The junction had 4 bases not matched to a gene; V was cut back by 5 bases and J by 3 bases. The CDR3: CASSSGTGGYYGYTF. DNA for the CDR3: TGTGCCAGCTCATCCGGGACAGGGGGCTACTATGGCTACACCTTC.

Notes on this clone: One end of the junction varies from germline; a read error may be responsible. The J gene is TRBJ2-5, the V gene TRBV7-7; 7 nucleotides match TRBD1. Germline values: CDR1 SSHAT, CDR2 FNYEAQ (reference sequence). The CDR3 covers 13 residues. The CDR3 region has the DNA TGTGCTAGCAGCCCAGGGGGTCGGGAGACCCAGTACTTC. Its translation: CASSPGGRETQYF.

The J gene is TRBJ2-3, the V gene TRBV23-1; D might be TRBD2 (5 bases). TRBV23-1 is known as an ORF, though its function is uncertain. V gave up 8 bases and J gave up 0 bases, with 18 bases separating them. The length of the CDR3 is 16 residues. As DNA, the CDR3 is TGCGCCAGCTCCTCCGTCACGGAGGTTAGCACAGATACGCAGTATTTT. Protein: CASSSVTEVSTDTQYF.

This chain joins TRBV18 and TRBJ2-7; D is uncertain. This CDR3 contains 15 residues. CDR1 and CDR2 from the germline V gene are KGHSH and LQKENI. The V end lost 3 bases, the J end lost 2 bases, and 14 bases lay between the germline ends. In DNA form, the CDR3 reads TGTGCCAGCTCACCGGGCAGGTCCCTAACCTACGAGCAGTACGTC. Translating it yields CASSPGRSLTYEQYV.

This clone has just a few counts. This sequence joins TRBV7-9 and TRBJ1-1, with 7 bases that match TRBD1. This CDR3 region has 14 residues. With 1 base clipped from V and 4 bases from J, the junction kept 3 bases outside the gene matches. CDR1 is SEHNR, CDR2 FQNEAQ, per germline (reference sequence). CDR3 protein: CASSLEGGGTEAFF. The CDR3 DNA sequence: TGTGCCAGCAGCTTAGAAGGGGGCGGCACTGAAGCTTTCTTT.

The chain is built from TRBV2 and TRBJ2-2; no reliable D call. CDR3 length equals 14 residues. Germline assignment: CDR1 SNHLY and CDR2 FYNNEI. With 3 bases removed from V and 5 bases from J, the gap between germline ends came to 10 bases. The CDR3 coding sequence is TGTGCCAGCAGTGATAAGCCTAGAACCGGGGAGCTGTTTTTT. Translated, it gives CASSDKPRTGELFF.

The chain recombines TRBV30 with TRBJ1-2; 9 positions match TRBD1. This CDR3 spans 14 amino acids. Germline CDR1 is GTSNPN and CDR2 is SVGIG (reference sequence). V shed 2 bases, J shed 2 bases, and the junction held 3 bases outside the gene matches. The CDR3 is CAWSTGGANYGYTF. Written as DNA, the CDR3 is TGTGCCTGGAGTACAGGGGGCGCGAACTATGGCTACACCTTC.

The chain joins TRBV5-1 to TRBJ2-7; 8 nucleotides line up with TRBD1. The germline V gene has CDR1 SGHRS and CDR2 YFSETQ. This CDR3 has 15 residues. The junction had 5 bases not matched to a gene; V was cut back by 0 bases and J by 3 bases. CDR3 sequence: CASSLEGQDNYEQYV. The CDR3 DNA sequence: TGCGCCAGCAGCTTGGAGGGACAGGACAACTACGAGCAGTACGTC.

The chain links TRBV19 to TRBJ2-1; 8 bases match TRBD2. Germline loops: CDR1 LNHDA, CDR2 SQIVND (reference sequence). After removal of 4 bases from V and 6 bases from J, the junction contained 8 bases not matched to a gene. The CDR3 is made up of 15 amino acids. The CDR3 sequence: CASSTGTRRANEQFF. As DNA, the CDR3 is TGTGCCAGTAGTACCGGGACTAGAAGGGCCAATGAGCAGTTCTTC.

The rearrangement joins TRBV9 to TRBJ2-7, with D possibly being TRBD2 (5 bases). The CDR3 is made up of 13 amino acids. Trimming stripped 2 bases from V and 6 bases from J, with 12 bases between. Germline V gene data show CDR1 as SGDLS and CDR2 as YYNGEE. The CDR3 sequence is CASSVEASGEQYV. Here the CDR3 DNA reads TGTGCCAGCAGCGTCGAGGCAAGCGGCGAGCAGTACGTC.

The chain recombines TRBV4-2 with TRBJ2-5, with TRBD2 matching over 7 bases. CDR3 length: 15 amino acids. J gave up 5 bases and V 6 bases, and 12 bases lay outside the gene matches. Germline V gene sequence: CDR1 LGHNA, CDR2 YNFKEQ. Written as DNA, the CDR3 is TGTGCCAGCAGTCCCCCCGGGCGGGGAGGGGAGACCCAGTACTTC. Its translation: CASSPPGRGGETQYF.

The rearrangement links TRBV30 to TRBJ2-5; D call uncertain. The length of the CDR3 is 13 residues. Trimming shortened V by 0 bases and J by 4 bases, and 9 bases separated the two germline ends. CDR1 is GTSNPN and CDR2 is SVGIG in the germline V gene (reference sequence). DNA for the CDR3: TGTGCCTGGAGTGTTTTGGGCCTAGAGACCCAGTACTTC. Translated: CAWSVLGLETQYF.

The chain couples TRBV19 to TRBJ1-5; 7 nucleotides line up with TRBD1. The V segment lost 4 bases and the J segment 4 bases; nucleotides outside the gene matches: 13. CDR1 LNHDA and CDR2 SQIVND come from the germline V gene (reference sequence). This CDR3 contains 17 residues. The CDR3 nucleotides read TGTGCCAGTAGTACTGACAGGGCCCTTTTGAGGAATCAGCCCCAGCATTTT. It codes for CASSTDRALLRNQPQHF.

This chain connects TRBV6-4 to TRBJ1-5; D gene uncertain. The V and J ends lost 3 bases and 7 bases respectively, with 13 bases between them. CDR3 length equals 14 residues. Germline V lookup: CDR1 MRHNA, CDR2 SNTAGT. The DNA for the CDR3 is TGTGCCAGCAGTGAGAAGGGAGAAGGGCAGCCCCAGCATTTT. It encodes CASSEKGEGQPQHF.

This chain uses TRBV5-8 with TRBJ2-1; 9 positions agree with TRBD1. This CDR3 comprises 15 residues. In germline, CDR1 is SGHTS, CDR2 YDEGEE. With V trimmed by 3 bases and J by 0 bases, 1 base remained unmatched. The CDR3: CASSSQGASYNEQFF. The CDR3 DNA follows: TGTGCCAGCAGCTCACAGGGGGCCTCCTACAATGAGCAGTTCTTC.